The 27 T cell receptor beta chains below were found in one sample sequenced in a study of beta chain features in type 1 diabetes (dated by TCRdb to 2017 to 2018). Library preparation was by the immunoSEQ multiplex PCR assay. All of the isolated RNA was reverse transcribed with the High Capacity cDNA Reverse Transcription Kit, so expressed TCRB transcripts were sequenced. The source is immuneACCESS, and TCRdb retained only in-frame sequences with V and J called. Part of the clones is not carried over; for the studies checked, unresolved V genes explain less than half of this, and the remainder is unexplained. The sample table shows around 300,000 clones, and 12% to 15% are seen once. About 6.7% of the sample rests with the top ten. Sequencing was carried out using central memory CD4+ T cells from blood. All receptors come from a man younger than 40 in good health.

This clone was picked up many times. The chain uses TRBV5-6 and TRBJ1-1; D not certain. Trimming removed 0 bases from V and 3 bases from J, with 3 bases in between. The CDR3 runs to 12 residues. CDR1 SGHDT and CDR2 YYEEEE come from the germline V gene. The chain's CDR3 is CASSLAHTEAFF. The DNA for the CDR3 is TGTGCCAGCAGCTTGGCTCACACTGAAGCTTTCTTT.

The J gene is TRBJ1-4, the V gene TRBV18; D is undetermined. Trimming cost V 4 bases and J 0 bases, with 9 bases left between them. The CDR3 runs to 15 residues. Germline lookup yields CDR1 KGHSH and CDR2 LQKENI. Here the CDR3 DNA reads TGTGCCAGCTCACTGGACGCTACAACTAATGAAAAACTGTTTTTT. Residues: CASSLDATTNEKLFF.

This clone occurred a few times. The DNA of the CDR3 is TGTGCCAGCAGCTTTGACAGTTTTCAGCCCCAGCATTTT. Its protein is CASSFDSFQPQHF. The chain links TRBV7-9 to TRBJ1-5, with D possibly TRBD1 on 5 matching bases. V lost 3 bases to trimming and J lost 6 bases, with 9 bases between them. This CDR3 is built from 13 residues. Germline CDR1 reads SEHNR; CDR2 reads FQNEAQ (reference sequence).

This clone occurred a few times. J is TRBJ1-1 and V is TRBV10-2, with D unresolved. Germline CDR1 and CDR2: WSHSY and SAAADI. The CDR3 consists of 11 residues. V was clipped by 2 bases and J by 3 bases, with 1 base between them. As DNA, the CDR3 is TGCGCCAGCAGTGAGGACACTGAAGCTTTCTTT. Its translation: CASSEDTEAFF.

The rearrangement links TRBV28 to TRBJ2-2; 12 bases are shared with TRBD2. Germline loops: CDR1 MDHEN, CDR2 SYDVKM. This CDR3 region has 15 residues. J lost 8 bases, V lost 5 bases, and 6 bases had no gene match. This CDR3 is CASSTSGRNLGELFF. The CDR3 DNA sequence: TGTGCCAGCAGTACTAGCGGGAGGAATTTAGGGGAGCTGTTTTTT.

This clone occurred a few times. This chain uses TRBV7-2 with TRBJ2-1; possibly TRBD1 for D (7 bases). Germline V gene lookup returns CDR1 SGHTA and CDR2 FQGNSA. The CDR3 spans 12 residues. Trimming removed 8 bases at V and 3 bases at J, with 8 bases between. The DNA for the CDR3 is TGTGCCAGCCAGGGGGGCTACAATGAGCAGTTCTTC. Amino acid sequence: CASQGGYNEQFF. The whole variable domain, remainder taken from reference TRBV7-2 and TRBJ2-1, is GAGVSQSPSNKVTEKGKDVELRCDPISGHTALYWYRQSLGQGLEFLIYFQGNSAPDKSGLPSDRFSAERTGGSVSTLTIQRTQQEDSAVYLCASQGGYNEQFFGPGTRLTVL.

The chain is built from TRBV2 and TRBJ2-3; 12 bases fit TRBD2. Germline V gene data show CDR1 as SNHLY and CDR2 as FYNNEI. J lost 0 bases, V lost 10 bases, and 5 bases had no gene match. CDR3 length: 15 amino acids. The CDR3 bases are TGTGCCACCGGACTAGCGGGGACTAGCACAGATACGCAGTATTTT. It encodes CATGLAGTSTDTQYF.

The chain couples TRBV28 to TRBJ1-4, with D uncertain. Trimming stripped 2 bases from V and 0 bases from J, with 4 bases between. Germline loops: CDR1 MDHEN, CDR2 SYDVKM. There are 14 residues in the CDR3. CDR3 in amino acids: CASSLGPTNEKLFF. CDR3 DNA sequence: TGTGCCAGCAGTTTAGGCCCAACTAATGAAAAACTGTTTTTT.

The CDR3 spells CASSLLAGGRETQYF. CDR3 DNA sequence: TGTGCCAGCAGCTTGCTAGCGGGGGGGCGAGAGACCCAGTACTTC. V gene TRBV5-4 combines with J gene TRBJ2-5; 12 positions agree with TRBD2. Germline V gene data show CDR1 as SGHNT and CDR2 as YYREEE (reference sequence). This CDR3 has 15 residues. V lost 1 base and J lost 4; bases outside the gene matches: 2.

This clone was observed many times. The V call is TRBV11-2, the J call TRBJ1-4, with 7 bases fitting TRBD1. CDR1 and CDR2 (germline): SGHAT, FQNNGV. The CDR3 totals 14 residues. Germline trimming cut 6 bases from V and 7 bases from J; bases unmatched to any gene: 8. The CDR3 reads CASRTGFVGEKLFF. DNA for the CDR3: TGTGCCAGCAGGACAGGGTTCGTGGGTGAAAAACTGTTTTTT.

This chain connects TRBV10-3 to TRBJ2-7, with 9 positions matching TRBD1. There are 14 residues in the CDR3. V was clipped by 6 bases and J by 4 bases; unmatched bases: 7. Germline-derived CDR1 and CDR2 are ENHRY and SYGVKD. The CDR3 nucleotides read TGTGCCATCAGAGAACAGGGGGCGGTTTACGAGCAGTACTTC. This translates into CAIREQGAVYEQYF.

This chain joins TRBV6-1 and TRBJ2-1, with 9 nucleotides matching TRBD2. The germline gives CDR1 MNHNS, CDR2 SASEGT. Trimming removed 10 bases from V and 5 bases from J; junction bases left unmatched: 9. The CDR3 is 14 residues long. CDR3 amino acids: CATTVAGVHNEQFF. CDR3 coding DNA: TGTGCCACAACCGTAGCGGGGGTACACAATGAGCAGTTCTTC.

This clone has just a few counts. This sequence joins TRBV7-2 and TRBJ1-2; D remains ambiguous. The CDR3 has 12 residues. Germline V lookup: CDR1 SGHTA, CDR2 FQGNSA. With 5 bases removed from V and 4 bases from J, the gap between germline ends came to 8 bases. The CDR3 spells CASSAEAYGYTF. DNA for the CDR3: TGTGCCAGCAGCGCAGAGGCCTATGGCTACACCTTC. The full variable domain, completed using reference TRBV7-2 and TRBJ1-2, is GAGVSQSPSNKVTEKGKDVELRCDPISGHTALYWYRQSLGQGLEFLIYFQGNSAPDKSGLPSDRFSAERTGGSVSTLTIQRTQQEDSAVYLCASSAEAYGYTFGSGTRLTVV.

This clone was detected many times. The chain links TRBV6-1 to TRBJ2-2; the D gene is possibly TRBD1 (6 bases). V was shortened by 2 bases and J by 0 bases, with 7 bases between the two germline ends. The CDR3 runs to 15 residues. Germline loops: CDR1 MNHNS, CDR2 SASEGT. The CDR3: CASSERTANTGELFF. The CDR3 DNA is TGTGCCAGCAGTGAACGGACAGCGAACACCGGGGAGCTGTTTTTT.

This clone occurred a few times. This chain connects TRBV11-2 to TRBJ2-3, with unresolved D. V lost 5 bases to trimming and J lost 6 bases, with 12 bases between them. Germline CDR1 SGHAT, CDR2 FQNNGV. CDR3 size: 13 residues. The CDR3: CASSPGPKDTQYF. CDR3 nucleotide sequence: TGTGCCAGCAGCCCCGGCCCGAAGGATACGCAGTATTTT. Full variable domain (missing parts from reference TRBV11-2 and TRBJ2-3): EAGVAQSPRYKIIEKRQSVAFWCNPISGHATLYWYQQILGQGPKLLIQFQNNGVVDDSQLPKDRFSAERLKGVDSTLKIQPAKLEDSAVYLCASSPGPKDTQYFGPGTRLTVL.

In its sample, this clone was seen a few times. The chain carries TRBV19 and TRBJ2-2, with D tentatively TRBD1 (7 bases). V lost 8 bases and J 3 bases, leaving 16 bases between the germline ends. The CDR3 extends over 15 amino acids. CDR1 and CDR2 (germline): LNHDA, SQIVND (reference sequence). CDR3 sequence reads: CASVIGGTDTGELFF. In DNA form, the CDR3 reads TGTGCCAGTGTGATCGGAGGGACAGACACCGGGGAGCTGTTTTTT.

As to this clone: A far larger clone is just one base off, so this is likely a read error. Within the sample, other DNA sequences also encode this same CDR3. This chain connects TRBV7-7 to TRBJ2-3; 9 bases map to TRBD2. The CDR3 sequence is 15 residues long. In germline, CDR1 is SSHAT, CDR2 FNYEAQ (reference sequence). V was pared by 1 base and J by 1 base, with 0 bases of the junction left unmatched. CDR3: CASSLGTSGTDTQYF. The CDR3 nucleotides are TGTGCCAGCAGCTTAGGGACTAGCGGCACAGATACGCAGTATTTT.

The rearrangement uses TRBV7-2 and TRBJ1-2, with D maybe TRBD1 (6 bases). The CDR3 covers 13 residues. V was pared by 6 bases and J by 2 bases, with 10 bases between. CDR1 and CDR2 from the germline V gene are SGHTA and FQGNSA. CDR3 amino acids: CASRGGQNYGYTF. The CDR3 nucleotides read TGTGCCAGCAGGGGGGGACAAAACTATGGCTACACCTTC.

This clone has just a few counts. V is TRBV7-3 and J is TRBJ2-3; perhaps TRBD1 as D (5 bases). Trimming cost V 0 bases and J 2 bases, with 12 bases left between them. This CDR3 is built from 16 residues. The germline V gene has CDR1 SGHTA and CDR2 FQGTGA. CDR3 nucleotides: TGTGCCAGCAGCTTAACCTCGGCAGGGCACACAGATACGCAGTATTTT. As protein: CASSLTSAGHTDTQYF.

The CDR3: CASSLTGTEAFF. The CDR3 DNA follows: TGTGCCAGCAGTTTAACTGGCACTGAAGCTTTCTTT. V is TRBV28 and J is TRBJ1-1, with D uncertain. V lost 2 bases, J lost 4 bases, and 5 bases lay in between. Germline V gene data show CDR1 as MDHEN and CDR2 as SYDVKM. The CDR3 contains 12 residues.

This clone turned up a few times. The chain has TRBV19 and TRBJ2-5, with a tentative D call TRBD1 (6 bases). The CDR3 length is 13 residues. The V and J ends lost 3 bases and 11 bases respectively, with 16 bases between them. CDR1 LNHDA and CDR2 SQIVND come from the germline V gene (reference sequence). This CDR3 reads CASSMPLGGAQYF. The CDR3 nucleotides are TGTGCCAGTAGTATGCCTCTAGGGGGTGCTCAGTACTTC.

This clone has a handful of counts. V is TRBV4-1 and J is TRBJ2-3; D might be TRBD2 (7 bases). V was shortened by 1 base and J by 5 bases, with 16 bases between the two germline ends. The CDR3 runs 16 residues. Germline V gives CDR1 MGHRA, CDR2 YSYEKL. CDR3 nucleotides: TGCGCCAGCAGCCAAGTGGGTGGGGGGGCCGTAGATACGCAGTATTTT. It encodes CASSQVGGGAVDTQYF.

This clone was observed a few times. The V and J genes are TRBV7-2 and TRBJ1-5; a weak D match, TRBD1 (5 bases). The CDR3 is 15 amino acids. Looked up from germline, CDR1 is SGHTA and CDR2 is FQGNSA. The germline V and J ends were trimmed by 1 base and 3 bases, with 10 bases remaining between them. The CDR3 DNA reads as TGTGCCAGCAGCTTAGACAGGTTGAACAATCAGCCCCAGCATTTT. Its translation: CASSLDRLNNQPQHF.

The rearrangement uses TRBV25-1 and TRBJ1-6, with D uncertain. Germline CDR1 MGHDK, CDR2 SYGVNS. V lost 3 bases and J lost 10, with 13 bases in between. The CDR3 loop spans 14 amino acids. The CDR3 coding sequence is TGTGCCAGCAGTGACCAGAGTCGGTCCTCACCCCTCCACTTT. Translating gives CASSDQSRSSPLHF. Supplemented by reference TRBV25-1 and TRBJ1-6, the full variable domain reads EADIYQTPRYLVIGTGKKITLECSQTMGHDKMYWYQQDPGMELHLIHYSYGVNSTEKGDLSSESTVSRIRTEHFPLTLESARPSHTSQYLCASSDQSRSSPLHFGNGTRLTVT.

The table lists this clone with a few counts. The gene calls are TRBV10-1 and TRBJ1-5; D unclear. The CDR3 spans 14 residues. Germline-derived CDR1 and CDR2 are WNHNN and SYGVQD (reference sequence). V was cut by 3 bases and J by 1 base, with 7 bases left in between. The CDR3 DNA sequence: TGCGCCAGCAGTGATTCCGGGAGCAATCAGCCCCAGCATTTT. Protein product: CASSDSGSNQPQHF.

This clone was counted between two and nine times. The V call is TRBV5-1, the J call TRBJ1-2; TRBD1 is a possible D gene (5 bases). The V gene lost 0 bases and the J gene lost 1 base, with 13 bases spanning the gap. CDR1 and CDR2 (germline): SGHRS, YFSETQ. CDR3 length: 16 amino acids. The CDR3 DNA is TGCGCCAGCAGCTTGGAGGGACGGACAAATAACTATGGCTACACCTTC. Amino acids: CASSLEGRTNNYGYTF.

The table lists this clone with a few counts. V and J are TRBV4-3 and TRBJ2-1; 8 nucleotides agree with TRBD2. This CDR3 is built from 15 residues. V lost 0 bases, J lost 12 bases, and 10 bases stayed unmatched. Germline CDR1 is LGHNA and CDR2 is YSLEER. DNA of the CDR3: TGCGCCAGCAGCCAAGAGTCAGGGACTAGGGGGGCGCAGTTCTTC. This gives the protein CASSQESGTRGAQFF.